This passage covers 19 T cell receptor beta chains from one sample sequenced in a study of a mutant IDH1 vaccine in newly diagnosed glioma. The antigens these receptors bind are not known. Assay used: immunoSEQ multiplex PCR; TCRdb lists only in-frame clones, some missing. The sample holds roughly 51,000 clones, 80% to 85% seen once. Time point defined: week 23, last vaccination. Vaccination comprised doses that each held 300 ug of mutant IDH1 20-mer peptide, plus topical imiquimod. The sample consisted of PBMCs, taken from a glioma patient whose treatment included an IDH1 peptide vaccine. The receptors originated from a woman aged 40 to 49 with glioma. Some clones in this sample may be carry-over from other donors' samples.

This clone was recorded once. The chain couples TRBV7-2 to TRBJ2-2; a possible D gene is TRBD1 (5 bases). The CDR3 spans 17 residues. Germline values: CDR1 SGHTA, CDR2 FQGNSA. The germline V and J ends were trimmed by 5 bases and 0 bases, with 16 bases remaining between them. CDR3 sequence reads: CASSPRSRAANTGELFF. In DNA, the CDR3 is TGTGCCAGCAGCCCCCGGAGCAGGGCAGCGAACACCGGGGAGCTGTTTTTT.

The CDR3 loop is CAWSVSGTSRSGTQYF. CDR3 bases: TGTGCCTGGAGTGTTTCCGGGACTAGTCGCTCGGGGACCCAGTACTTC. The chain combines TRBV30 with TRBJ2-5, with TRBD2 matching over 8 bases. The V gene end was trimmed by 0 bases and the J gene end by 7 bases; junction bases not matched to a gene: 13. Looked up from germline, CDR1 is GTSNPN and CDR2 is SVGIG (reference sequence). The CDR3 contains 16 residues. Supplemented by reference TRBV30 and TRBJ2-5, the full variable domain reads SQTIHQWPATLVQPVGSPLSLECTVEGTSNPNLYWYRQAAGRGLQLLFYSVGIGQISSEVPQNLSASRPQDRQFILSSKKLLLSDSGFYLCAWSVSGTSRSGTQYFGPGTRLLVL.

The chain uses TRBV10-3 and TRBJ1-5; D remains ambiguous. The CDR3 totals 15 residues. V gave up 4 bases and J gave up 3 bases, with 13 bases separating them. Per germline, CDR1 ENHRY and CDR2 SYGVKD. The CDR3 DNA reads TGTGCCATCAGTGCGGACGGCGTGCCCAATCAGCCCCAGCATTTT. Protein product: CAISADGVPNQPQHF.

Comment on this clone: One end of the junction is discordant with germline, which a read error may explain. V gene TRBV6-6 combines with J gene TRBJ2-5; 7 positions match TRBD1. Germline-derived CDR1 and CDR2 are MNHNY and SVGAGI (reference sequence). The CDR3 contains 15 residues. The CDR3 coding sequence is TGTGCCAGCAGTCCCCTGGGACAGCTCCAAGGGACCCAGTACTTC. Its translation: CASSPLGQLQGTQYF.

V and J are TRBV7-2 and TRBJ1-2, with 8 nucleotides matching TRBD1. Germline lookup yields CDR1 SGHTA and CDR2 FQGNSA. The J segment lost 8 bases and the V segment lost 0 bases, leaving 8 bases of the junction unmatched. This CDR3 contains 15 residues. CDR3 DNA: TGTGCCAGCAGCTTAGCCCTGACGACAGGGGAAGGCTACACCTTC. Its translation: CASSLALTTGEGYTF.

The rearrangement joins TRBV11-2 to TRBJ1-5; possibly TRBD1 for D (6 bases). Trimming pared 4 bases from V and 2 bases from J, leaving 12 bases between. Looked up from germline, CDR1 is SGHAT and CDR2 is FQNNGV. The CDR3 contains 15 residues. CDR3 sequence reads: CASSSQGRGNQPQHF. CDR3 DNA sequence: TGTGCCAGCAGCTCTCAGGGGAGGGGCAATCAGCCCCAGCATTTT.

As for this clone: An end of the junction differs from the germline gene, which may be a read error. The J gene is TRBJ1-4, the V gene TRBV18, with 8 bases identical to TRBD1. CDR3 length: 15 residues. Looked up from germline, CDR1 is KGHSH and CDR2 is LQKENI. The chain's CDR3 is CASSPQDRVNGKLFF. CDR3 DNA sequence: TGTGCCAGCTCACCCCAGGACAGGGTGAATGGAAAACTGTTTTTT.

The chain couples TRBV5-4 to TRBJ2-7; 12 positions match TRBD1. Trimming at V came to 0 bases and at J to 6 bases, leaving 7 bases not matched to a gene. CDR1 is SGHNT, CDR2 YYREEE, per germline (reference sequence). The CDR3 is 16 residues long. CDR3 amino acids: CASSLAPGQGAGEQYF. CDR3 bases: TGTGCCAGCAGCTTGGCCCCGGGACAGGGGGCTGGCGAGCAGTACTTC.

The count of this clone is one. The chain joins TRBV11-2 to TRBJ2-7; D is unresolved. The V and J ends lost 8 bases and 3 bases respectively, with 11 bases between them. From germline, CDR1 is SGHAT and CDR2 FQNNGV. This CDR3 comprises 12 residues. The CDR3 DNA is TGTGCCAGCTCGGTCAGCTACTACGAGCAGTACTTC. It yields the protein CASSVSYYEQYF. Full variable domain (outside the CDR3, taken from reference TRBV11-2 and TRBJ2-7): EAGVAQSPRYKIIEKRQSVAFWCNPISGHATLYWYQQILGQGPKLLIQFQNNGVVDDSQLPKDRFSAERLKGVDSTLKIQPAKLEDSAVYLCASSVSYYEQYFGPGTRLTVT.

The J gene is TRBJ1-1, the V gene TRBV7-9; tentatively, D is TRBD1 (5 bases). Trimming pared 1 base from V and 3 bases from J, leaving 9 bases between. CDR1 and CDR2 from the germline V gene are SEHNR and FQNEAQ (reference sequence). The CDR3 has 14 amino acids. The CDR3 spells CASSLDGGYTEAFF. In DNA, the CDR3 is TGTGCCAGCAGCTTAGATGGGGGTTACACTGAAGCTTTCTTT.

The rearrangement joins TRBV4-1 to TRBJ2-3; D unresolved. Per the germline V gene, CDR1 is MGHRA and CDR2 is YSYEKL. The CDR3 contains 13 residues. V lost 1 base and J lost 4, with 6 bases in between. CDR3 bases: TGCGCCAGCAGCCAAGTGCAAGCAGATACGCAGTATTTT. This sequence encodes CASSQVQADTQYF.

This chain links TRBV5-1 with TRBJ1-1; 7 bases match TRBD1. This CDR3 contains 13 residues. Germline CDR1 is SGHRS and CDR2 is YFSETQ. J gave up 7 bases and V 4 bases, and 7 bases lay outside the gene matches. The CDR3 is CASSVDRAGEAFF. CDR3 DNA: TGCGCCAGCAGCGTAGACAGGGCTGGTGAAGCTTTCTTT.

The chain is built from TRBV6-1 and TRBJ2-5; 8 nucleotides agree with TRBD1. CDR3 length equals 14 residues. The germline CDR1 and CDR2 sequences are MNHNS and SASEGT. V lost 8 bases and J lost 2; bases outside the gene matches: 7. The CDR3 is CASHRDRTQETQYF. In nucleotides, the CDR3 is TGTGCCAGCCACCGGGACAGGACACAAGAGACCCAGTACTTC.

The V call is TRBV9, the J call TRBJ2-5; D is undetermined. Trimming pared 1 base from V and 5 bases from J, leaving 15 bases between. Germline CDR1 is SGDLS and CDR2 is YYNGEE. This CDR3 comprises 15 residues. CDR3 DNA sequence: TGTGCCAGCAGCGTATTCACGTGGGAACGGGAGACCCAGTACTTC. Protein product: CASSVFTWERETQYF.

The rearrangement uses TRBV6-1 and TRBJ2-5; D possibly corresponds to TRBD2 (6 bases). CDR3 length: 14 amino acids. Looked up from germline, CDR1 is MNHNS and CDR2 is SASEGT. V was shortened by 8 bases and J by 0 bases, with 13 bases between the two germline ends. The CDR3 DNA reads TGTGCCAGCCGCTCTTTAGCGGACCAAGAGACCCAGTACTTC. Protein product: CASRSLADQETQYF.

V and J are TRBV30 and TRBJ1-2, with a possible D match to TRBD1 (6 bases). This CDR3 contains 17 residues. Germline CDR1 is GTSNPN and CDR2 is SVGIG (reference sequence). The V end lost 2 bases, the J end lost 1 base, and 20 bases lay between the germline ends. The CDR3 DNA reads TGTGCCTGGAGTCGGGGCCAGGGACACGGGAGTAACTATGGCTACACCTTC. Its protein is CAWSRGQGHGSNYGYTF.

The V call is TRBV19, the J call TRBJ1-2, with D possibly being TRBD1 (5 bases). The germline V gene has CDR1 LNHDA and CDR2 SQIVND (reference sequence). The CDR3 has 12 amino acids. Between the trimmed V and J ends, which lost 9 bases and 3 bases, there was a span of 11 bases. Here the CDR3 reads CASRVGDYGYTF. CDR3 bases: TGTGCCAGCCGCGTAGGGGACTATGGCTACACCTTC. Supplemented by reference TRBV19 and TRBJ1-2, the full variable domain reads DGGITQSPKYLFRKEGQNVTLSCEQNLNHDAMYWYRQDPGQGLRLIYYSQIVNDFQKGDIAEGYSVSREKKESFPLTVTSAQKNPTAFYLCASRVGDYGYTFGSGTRLTVV.

The V call is TRBV5-1, the J call TRBJ2-3; possibly TRBD1 or TRBD2 for D (5 bases each). CDR1 and CDR2 from the germline V gene are SGHRS and YFSETQ. Trimming removed 0 bases from V and 0 bases from J, with 11 bases in between. CDR3 size: 16 residues. In DNA, the CDR3 is TGCGCCAGCAGCTTGGATGGGGGATCTAGCACAGATACGCAGTATTTT. Its translation is CASSLDGGSSTDTQYF.

CDR3 nucleotides: TGTGCCAGCAGTACCCCCGGGGCCGCTGAAGCTTTCTTT. Translation gives CASSTPGAAEAFF. V gene TRBV6-5 combines with J gene TRBJ1-1; D is perhaps TRBD1 (5 bases). This CDR3 region has 13 residues. The germline gives CDR1 MNHEY, CDR2 SVGAGI. Trimming took 5 bases from V and 6 from J, leaving 13 bases between them.